The 11 T cell receptor beta chains below come from one sample, sequenced in a study of tumor-infiltrating lymphocytes in primary liver carcinoma. With a constant-region primer, TCR beta cDNA was made from roughly 500 ng of total RNA. Each TCR beta library was derived from three nested multiplex PCR rounds that employed slightly modified ARM-PCR. TRBV1-TRBV30 forward primers paired with a C-beta reverse primer were used in the first two PCR rounds, which ran approximately 10 cycles each. MiXCR was run by TCRdb on the multiplex PCR reads, yielding one entry per CDR3 protein. The sample has roughly 190,000 distinct CDR3 sequences, over 80% seen once; the top ten hold about a sixth. Co-extracted RNA and DNA came from approximately 20-30 mg of unsorted bulk tissue. Specimen: tumor tissue from primary liver carcinoma. The source of these receptors is a man in his forties with primary liver carcinoma and hepatitis B virus infection.

As regards this clonotype: The junction does not match germline at one end; this may be a read error. This sequence joins TRBV6-5 and TRBJ2-2; possibly TRBD2 for D (5 bases). Germline loops: CDR1 MNHEY, CDR2 SVGAGI. The CDR3 totals 14 residues. CDR3 in amino acids: CASNYLGSTGELFF. In nucleotides, the CDR3 is TGTGCTAGCAATTACCTAGGGAGCACCGGGGAGCTGTTTTTT.

As concerns this clonotype: The junction departs from germline at one end; a sequencing error may be responsible. This sequence joins TRBV6-2 or TRBV6-3 and TRBJ2-7; possible D gene TRBD2, 5 bases. CDR3 length: 14 amino acids. Germline V gives CDR1 MNHEY, CDR2 SVGEGT. As DNA, the CDR3 is TGTCCCAGCAGTTATATGGTGGGAGCCTACGAGCAATACTTC. Translation gives CPSSYMVGAYEQYF.

About this clonotype itself: A much larger clone lies a single base off, so this may be a read error. V gene TRBV7-9 combines with J gene TRBJ2-1; no clear D. Germline V lookup: CDR1 SEHNR, CDR2 FQNEAQ (reference sequence). The CDR3 is 14 residues long. V shed 7 bases and J shed 8 bases, with 18 bases lying between them. CDR3 bases: TGTGCCAGCAACTCACCCAGACCGGAGCATGAGCAGTTCTTC. Translation gives CASNSPRPEHEQFF.

Turning to this clonotype: A much larger clonotype is one base distant, so this may be a read error. The CDR3 loop reads CSASAMTGRNELFF. The CDR3 nucleotides are TGCAGTGCTAGCGCGATGACTGGACGCAATGAGCTGTTCTTC. The rearrangement uses TRBV20-1 and TRBJ2-1; D unclear. The CDR3 length is 14 residues. Germline V gene data show CDR1 as DFQATT and CDR2 as SNEGSKA (reference sequence).

Notes on this clonotype: One end of the junction does not line up with germline, which may come from a read error. The chain uses TRBV4-1 and TRBJ2-2; D is possibly TRBD1 (6 bases). Germline CDR1 MGHRA, CDR2 YSYEKL. The CDR3 consists of 13 residues. This CDR3 reads CAGSHAIAGELLF. For the CDR3, the DNA is TGCGCCGGCAGCCACGCCATAGCAGGGGAGCTGCTTTTT.

Turning to this clonotype: At one boundary the junction diverges from the germline segment, which might be a read error. This sequence joins TRBV11-1 and TRBJ2-3, with 7 positions matching TRBD2. The CDR3 consists of 14 residues. The germline V gene has CDR1 SGHAT and CDR2 FQDESV (reference sequence). The CDR3 DNA reads TGTGCCAGCAGCTTAAGGCGACGTGCGGGAGAGTCTCACTTT. Residues: CASSLRRRAGESHF. The full variable domain, rest sourced from reference TRBV11-1 and TRBJ2-3, is EAEVAQSPRYKITEKSQAVAFWCDPISGHATLYWYRQILGQGPELLVQFQDESVVDDSQLPKDRFSAERLKGVDSTLKIQPAELGDSAMYLCASSLRRRAGESHFGPGTRLTVL.

Turning to this clonotype: A read error is likely, as this CDR3 ends without the conserved phenylalanine or tryptophan. The chain couples TRBV10-3 to TRBJ2-7; D remains unclear. This CDR3 comprises 18 residues. Germline lookup yields CDR1 ENHRY and CDR2 SYGVKD. Trimming took 0 bases from V and 3 from J, leaving 21 bases between them. The chain's CDR3 is CAISESIQPVRRVYEQYS. The CDR3 nucleotides read TGTGCCATCAGTGAGTCGATCCAGCCGGTCCGTAGAGTCTACGAGCAGTACTCC.

On this clonotype: A much larger clone lies one base from this, so it may be a read error. This sequence joins TRBV24-1 and TRBJ2-6; D is possibly TRBD1 (5 bases). V was clipped by 4 bases and J by 3 bases, with 15 bases between them. This CDR3 is 17 amino acids long. Germline V CDR1 and CDR2: KGHDR, SFDVKD. The CDR3: CATSDQSGICGANVLTF. As DNA, the CDR3 is TGTGCCACCAGTGACCAATCAGGGATCTGTGGGGCCAACGTCCTGACTTTC.

For this clonotype: Sequence at one end of the junction differs from germline and may be a read error. In nucleotides, the CDR3 is TGTTCCAGCAGTTTAAGACCGTACAATGACCAGTTCTTC. Its protein is CSSSLRPYNDQFF. The chain carries TRBV12-3 or TRBV12-4 and TRBJ2-1, with unresolved D. This CDR3 is built from 13 residues.

This sequence joins TRBV14 and TRBJ2-1; TRBD2 aligns across 8 bases. CDR1 is SGHDN and CDR2 is FVKESK in the germline V gene. The CDR3 runs 16 residues. CDR3 nucleotide sequence: TGTATCAGCAGTGTCGTAGCGGGATGGGTAAACAATGAGCAGTTCTTC. Amino acid sequence: CISSVVAGWVNNEQFF. The complete variable domain, with remaining parts taken from reference TRBV14 and TRBJ2-1, reads EAGVTQFPSHSVIEKGQTVTLRCDPISGHDNLYWYRRVMGKEIKFLLHFVKESKQDESGMPNNRFLAERTGGTYSTLKVQPAELEDSGVYFCISSVVAGWVNNEQFFGPGTRLTVL.

Note on this clonotype: Since no conserved phenylalanine or tryptophan closes the CDR3, a read error is the likely cause. J is TRBJ2-7 and V is TRBV6-2 or TRBV6-3; D is ambiguous. Per germline, CDR1 MNHEY and CDR2 SVGEGT. CDR3 length: 13 residues. V was pared by 10 bases and J by 2 bases, with 15 bases between. CDR3 amino acids: CAIGYEVPYEQYL. The CDR3 coding sequence is TGTGCCATCGGTTACGAGGTACCCTACGAGCAGTACTTA.